A selection of T cell receptor beta chains follows, all from one sample in a study of T-cell reconstitution after alpha-beta-depleted transplantation in children. One entry per CDR3 protein, called by TCRdb with MiXCR from the PCR reads. The table records a few hundred thousand distinct CDR3 sequences, around 27% of them present only once. The sample consisted of PBMCs, taken before TCRalphabeta/CD19-depleted stem cell transplant. The receptor source for this set is a boy under three years old with Wiskott-Aldrich syndrome, due to receive a stem cell transplant. Both conserved end residues are part of each CDR3. D genes are given only for firm matches. Clone size is given for some rows only: seen once, a few or many times, or a class if the clone is expanded.

TRBJ2-7,NA,TRBV5-1,NA,CASSSMQGFSYEQYF,TGCGCCAGCAGCTCCATGCAGGGATTCTCCTACGAGCAGTACTTC
TRBJ2-7,TRBD1,TRBV19,few,CASSDRGREQYF,TGTGCCAGTAGCGACAGGGGCCGGGAGCAGTACTTC
TRBJ2-5,TRBD2,TRBV10-3,few,CAISGLAGMETQYF,TGTGCCATCAGTGGACTAGCAGGGATGGAGACCCAGTACTTC
TRBJ2-3,NA,TRBV4-1,NA,CASSQVPLRRISTDTQYF,TGCGCCAGCAGCCAAGTCCCTTTGCGGAGAATTAGCACAGATACGCAGTATTTT
TRBJ2-1,TRBD2,TRBV30,NA,CAWSVLAGGQNEQFF,TGTGCCTGGAGTGTACTAGCGGGAGGTCAGAATGAGCAGTTCTTC
TRBJ2-5,NA,TRBV20-1,few,CSARSIDQETQYF,TGCAGTGCCCGGTCGATAGACCAAGAGACCCAGTACTTC
TRBJ2-3,NA,TRBV5-1,NA,CASHHSNREDTQYF,TGCGCCAGCCATCACTCAAACCGTGAAGATACGCAGTATTTT
TRBJ2-5,TRBD2,TRBV5-1,NA,CASSLVILAGGTKETQYF,TGCGCCAGCAGCTTGGTGATTCTAGCGGGAGGGACAAAAGAGACCCAGTACTTC
TRBJ2-3,NA,TRBV28,few,CASSQGTQGWYTQYF,TGTGCCAGCAGTCAGGGGACTCAAGGGTGGTATACGCAGTATTTT
TRBJ2-7,NA,TRBV6-5,few,CASSYTGAYEQYF,TGTGCCAGCAGTTACACAGGAGCCTACGAGCAGTACTTC
TRBJ2-1,NA,TRBV5-1,NA,CASSLRVSATRSYNAQFF,TGCGCCAGCAGCTTGCGGGTCTCCGCGACTAGGTCCTACAATGCGCAGTTCTTC
TRBJ1-5,NA,TRBV5-1,NA,CASSLGEGNAQHF,TGCGCCAGCAGCTTAGGTGAGGGGAATGCCCAGCATTTT
TRBJ1-1,NA,TRBV27,few,CASSFDGRGDTEAFF,TGTGCCAGCAGTTTTGACGGTCGCGGGGACACTGAAGCTTTCTTT
TRBJ1-4,NA,TRBV20-1,NA,CSAREDSLNNEKLFF,TGCAGTGCTAGAGAGGACAGCCTTAATAATGAAAAACTGTTTTTT